A single TCR beta chain is shown here with its context. The sample belongs to a study of blood T cells in healthy people across ages. For the second PCR, which ran for roughly 7 to 11 cycles, a sample-barcoded 5' primer and a J-beta primer mix were used. TCRdb reanalysed the 5' RACE reads using MiXCR and keeps one entry per CDR3 protein. The repertoire includes roughly 800,000 distinct CDR3 sequences, roughly 53% of them detected once, and under 50% sits in the top ten. This clonotype originated in a man aged 80 or over in good health. Sample: blood.

The CDR3 DNA is TGTGCCAGCAGCTTCCTAAGCGACGGCTACGAGCAGTACTTC. Encoded protein: CASSFLSDGYEQYF. This rearrangement joins TRBV7-9 to TRBJ2-7; D is unresolved. The CDR3 covers 14 residues. Germline CDR1 is SEHNR and CDR2 is FQNEAQ (reference sequence). With 3 bases removed from V and 3 bases from J, the gap between germline ends came to 12 bases.